Each of the 25 T cell receptor beta chains below was sequenced from the same sample in a study of blood T cells in healthy people across ages. For the second PCR, which ran for about 6 to 11 cycles, a sample-barcoded 5' primer and a J-beta primer mix were used. MiXCR, applied by TCRdb to the 5' RACE reads, yields one record per CDR3 protein. The sample includes 1.5 million to 2 million distinct CDR3 sequences, 35% to 50% of them seen just once. The specimen was blood. The receptor source for this set is a human donor in good health.

This sequence joins TRBV11-3 and TRBJ1-2; D call uncertain. Per germline, CDR1 SGHNT and CDR2 YENEEA. The CDR3 contains 14 residues. The V gene lost 2 bases and the J gene lost 6 bases, with 13 bases spanning the gap. CDR3 bases: TGTGCCAGCAGCTTATTGGATACTGGGAATGGCTACACCTTC. Its protein product is CASSLLDTGNGYTF.

The V call is TRBV27, the J call TRBJ1-4, with 9 bases aligning to TRBD1. The CDR3 loop spans 14 amino acids. Germline lookup yields CDR1 MNHEY and CDR2 SMNVEV (reference sequence). V shed 8 bases and J 10 bases; nucleotides not matched to a gene: 11. For the CDR3, the DNA is TGTGCCAGCGGACCCGGGACAGGGAGGGGAAAACTGTTTTTT. This gives the protein CASGPGTGRGKLFF.

This clonotype was detected a few times. The chain is built from TRBV7-3 and TRBJ2-6; D is tentatively TRBD1 or TRBD2 (6 bases each). CDR3 length equals 16 residues. The V end lost 5 bases, the J end lost 4 bases, and 15 bases lay between the germline ends. Germline V gives CDR1 SGHTA, CDR2 FQGTGA. CDR3 coding DNA: TGTGCCAGCAGCCCTGAGGGGGGAGCCGGGGCCAACGTCCTGACTTTC. Its protein product is CASSPEGGAGANVLTF. Filled out from reference TRBV7-3 and TRBJ2-6, the complete variable domain reads GAGVSQTPSNKVTEKGKYVELRCDPISGHTALYWYRQSLGQGPEFLIYFQGTGAADDSGLPNDRFFAVRPEGSVSTLKIQRTERGDSAVYLCASSPEGGAGANVLTFGAGSRLTVL.

The chain recombines TRBV7-8 with TRBJ2-1, with 8 bases aligning to TRBD2. The CDR3 sequence is 18 residues long. The germline V gene has CDR1 SGHVS and CDR2 FQNEAQ. J lost 8 bases, V lost 5 bases, and 20 bases had no gene match. The CDR3 protein is CASSRPRGGAGVEDEQFF. The CDR3 DNA reads as TGTGCCAGCAGCCGCCCGCGAGGGGGAGCGGGGGTTGAGGATGAGCAGTTCTTC.

J is TRBJ1-2 and V is TRBV7-2; D may be TRBD1 (5 bases). CDR3 length: 16 amino acids. CDR1 and CDR2 (germline): SGHTA, FQGNSA. Trimming left V 3 bases short and J 7 bases short, with 21 bases between. The CDR3 sequence: CASSFGGDRKSRGYTF. For the CDR3, the DNA is TGTGCCAGCAGCTTTGGAGGGGACCGTAAGTCTCGTGGCTACACCTTC.

The rearrangement joins TRBV15 to TRBJ2-5, with 8 bases identical to TRBD2. Looked up from germline, CDR1 is LNHNV and CDR2 is YYDKDF (reference sequence). The ends lost 2 bases at V and 3 bases at J; junction bases unmatched: 5. The CDR3 contains 15 residues. The CDR3 coding sequence is TGTGCCACCAGCAGAAACTCCGGGAGGGAAGAGACCCAGTACTTC. Translation: CATSRNSGREETQYF. Based on the CDR3 plus reference TRBV15 and TRBJ2-5, the full variable domain is DAMVIQNPRYQVTQFGKPVTLSCSQTLNHNVMYWYQQKSSQAPKLLFHYYDKDFNNEADTPDNFQSRRPNTSFCFLDIRSPGLGDTAMYLCATSRNSGREETQYFGPGTRLLVL.

The chain employs TRBV4-1 and TRBJ2-1, with unresolved D. CDR1 is MGHRA, CDR2 YSYEKL, per germline. The length of the CDR3 is 14 residues. V lost 0 bases and J lost 8, with 11 bases in between. In DNA form, the CDR3 reads TGCGCCAGCAGCCAAGATCCATACCCCGATGAGCAGTTCTTC. This encodes CASSQDPYPDEQFF.

This clonotype was detected a few times. The gene calls are TRBV5-1 and TRBJ2-3; 10 bases fit TRBD1. Germline loops: CDR1 SGHRS, CDR2 YFSETQ. The V segment lost 4 bases and the J segment 4 bases; nucleotides outside the gene matches: 6. The CDR3 runs to 15 residues. CDR3 loop: CASSVRDRGADTQYF. CDR3 sequence (DNA): TGCGCCAGCAGCGTCCGGGACAGGGGCGCAGATACGCAGTATTTT.

CDR3: CASSLDLSGDTDTQYF. As DNA, the CDR3 is TGTGCCAGCAGCTTAGATCTCAGCGGGGACACAGATACGCAGTATTTT. The chain combines TRBV7-2 with TRBJ2-3, with TRBD2 identical over 7 bases. V trimming: 1 base; J trimming: 2 bases; junction bases outside the gene matches: 6. The germline CDR1 and CDR2 sequences are SGHTA and FQGNSA. The CDR3 is 16 amino acids.

In its sample, this clonotype was seen a few times. The V gene is TRBV12-3 or TRBV12-4, the J gene TRBJ2-7; D possibly corresponds to TRBD1 (5 bases). V was shortened by 4 bases and J by 5 bases, with 6 bases between the two germline ends. The CDR3 consists of 11 residues. The CDR3 region has the DNA TGTGCCAGCAGTTGGGGCCACGAGCAGTACTTC. Protein sequence: CASSWGHEQYF.

The chain recombines TRBV20-1 with TRBJ2-5; the match to TRBD2 covers 16 bases. Germline loops: CDR1 DFQATT, CDR2 SNEGSKA (reference sequence). J was trimmed by 1 base and V by 1 base; bases with no gene match: 9. The CDR3 sequence is 19 residues long. In DNA form, the CDR3 reads TGCAGTGCTAGAGCCGGACCGGGACTAGCGGGGGGGTTCCAAGAGACCCAGTACTTC. This sequence encodes CSARAGPGLAGGFQETQYF.

This clonotype is a singleton in its sample. This chain joins TRBV7-4 and TRBJ2-1; a weak D match, TRBD2 (6 bases). The CDR3 sequence is 15 residues long. The germline CDR1 and CDR2 sequences are SGHVT and SQSDAQ. Trimming removed 5 bases at V and 5 bases at J, with 16 bases between. For the CDR3, the DNA is TGTGCCAGCAGCCCTAAGCGGGTTCGGGACAATGAGCAGTTCTTC. Translating gives CASSPKRVRDNEQFF.

J is TRBJ2-2 and V is TRBV20-1, with D hard to call. The length of the CDR3 is 15 residues. V was shortened by 1 base and J by 4 bases, with 13 bases between the two germline ends. The germline V gene encodes CDR1 DFQATT and CDR2 SNEGSKA (reference sequence). The CDR3 loop is CSARGSPGATGELFF. The CDR3 coding sequence is TGCAGTGCTAGAGGGTCCCCCGGTGCCACCGGGGAGCTGTTTTTT.

This clonotype has ten or more counts. The rearrangement joins TRBV12-3 or TRBV12-4 to TRBJ1-2; TRBD1 aligns across 8 bases. V lost 6 bases to trimming and J lost 0 bases; unmatched junction nucleotides: 6. CDR3 size: 15 residues. DNA of the CDR3: TGTGCCAGCAGCTACCGGGACAGGACTAACTATGGCTACACCTTC. Its translation: CASSYRDRTNYGYTF.

In this sample, this clonotype turned up many times. The chain joins TRBV15 to TRBJ2-7; no clear D. Trimming took 0 bases from V and 10 from J, leaving 13 bases between them. This CDR3 spans 13 amino acids. Germline V CDR1 and CDR2: LNHNV, YYDKDF (reference sequence). The CDR3 protein is CATSRELRQSQYF. CDR3 coding DNA: TGTGCCACCAGCAGAGAGTTGAGGCAGTCTCAGTACTTC.

The CDR3 region has the DNA TGCGCCAGCAGCCAAAGGCTAGCGGGGGAAGGCGATGAGCAGTTCTTC. It specifies CASSQRLAGEGDEQFF. This chain connects TRBV5-1 to TRBJ2-1; the match to TRBD2 covers 10 bases. CDR1 SGHRS and CDR2 YFSETQ come from the germline V gene. V lost 4 bases to trimming and J lost 8 bases; unmatched junction nucleotides: 12. This CDR3 is 16 amino acids long.

This clonotype has more than one count but fewer than ten. The chain joins TRBV28 to TRBJ2-7; TRBD1 matches 7 bases. Germline assignment: CDR1 MDHEN and CDR2 SYDVKM. The CDR3 contains 15 residues. The trim removed 2 bases at V and 3 bases at J, leaving 7 bases unmatched. DNA of the CDR3: TGTGCCAGCAGTTTAATGGGACAGTGGGACTACGAGCAGTACTTC. Translation: CASSLMGQWDYEQYF. The full variable domain, rest sourced from reference TRBV28 and TRBJ2-7, is DVKVTQSSRYLVKRTGEKVFLECVQDMDHENMFWYRQDPGLGLRLIYFSYDVKMKEKGDIPEGYSVSREKKERFSLILESASTNQTSMYLCASSLMGQWDYEQYFGPGTRLTVT.

The genes are TRBV11-1 and TRBJ2-1; 10 bases line up with TRBD1. Germline V CDR1 and CDR2: SGHAT, FQDESV (reference sequence). J was trimmed by 2 bases and V by 2 bases; bases with no gene match: 15. The CDR3 runs 20 residues. This chain's CDR3 is CASSLTPGQGFLPAYNEQFF. The CDR3 coding sequence is TGTGCCAGCAGCTTAACGCCGGGACAGGGGTTTCTTCCGGCCTACAATGAGCAGTTCTTC. The entire variable domain, with the rest obtained from reference TRBV11-1 and TRBJ2-1, is as follows: EAEVAQSPRYKITEKSQAVAFWCDPISGHATLYWYRQILGQGPELLVQFQDESVVDDSQLPKDRFSAERLKGVDSTLKIQPAELGDSAMYLCASSLTPGQGFLPAYNEQFFGPGTRLTVL.

This rearrangement joins TRBV20-1 to TRBJ1-1; perhaps TRBD1 as D (6 bases). Trimming cost V 4 bases and J 4 bases, with 16 bases left between them. Germline values: CDR1 DFQATT, CDR2 SNEGSKA (reference sequence). This CDR3 has 14 amino acids. The CDR3 coding sequence is TGCAGTGCTATCCCTCAGGGGTTCGGCACTGAAGCTTTCTTT. Translation: CSAIPQGFGTEAFF.

The rearrangement links TRBV9 to TRBJ2-5; 9 bases align to TRBD1. The CDR3 is 16 residues long. Losses at the gene ends were 4 bases for V and 5 bases for J; bases not matched to a gene: 12. CDR1 is SGDLS and CDR2 is YYNGEE in the germline V gene. DNA for the CDR3: TGTGCCAGCAGCCACACCGCGGGACAGGGTAGGGAGACCCAGTACTTC. Protein sequence: CASSHTAGQGRETQYF.

This clonotype showed up just a few times. The chain employs TRBV28 and TRBJ2-1; D is unclear. Germline assignment: CDR1 MDHEN and CDR2 SYDVKM. This CDR3 contains 12 residues. V was clipped by 3 bases and J by 5 bases, with 5 bases between them. DNA for the CDR3: TGTGCCAGCAGTTTGAATGACAATGAGCAGTTCTTC. This translates into CASSLNDNEQFF.

J is TRBJ2-5 and V is TRBV5-5, with D hard to call. The J call is uncertain, as TRBJ2-7 better fits the DNA end. CDR1 SGHKS and CDR2 YYEKEE come from the germline V gene (reference sequence). This CDR3 contains 13 residues. The CDR3 loop reads CASSYGGWYEQYF. DNA of the CDR3: TGTGCCAGCAGTTACGGTGGTTGGTACGAGCAGTACTTC.

The CDR3 protein is CASRVGTANYGYTF. The CDR3 DNA follows: TGTGCCAGCAGGGTCGGGACGGCTAACTATGGCTACACCTTC. The chain combines TRBV7-2 with TRBJ1-2, with D maybe TRBD1 (5 bases). V was pared by 6 bases and J by 0 bases, with 11 bases between. The CDR3 loop spans 14 amino acids. From germline, CDR1 is SGHTA and CDR2 FQGNSA. Drawing the rest from reference TRBV7-2 and TRBJ1-2, the complete variable domain is GAGVSQSPSNKVTEKGKDVELRCDPISGHTALYWYRQSLGQGLEFLIYFQGNSAPDKSGLPSDRFSAERTGGSVSTLTIQRTQQEDSAVYLCASRVGTANYGYTFGSGTRLTVV.

The rearrangement uses TRBV4-2 and TRBJ2-7; D perhaps matches TRBD2 (6 bases). V was pared by 0 bases and J by 6 bases, with 12 bases between. Germline CDR1 and CDR2: LGHNA and YNFKEQ. The CDR3 is 14 residues long. This CDR3 is CASSQDSGGSEQYF. CDR3 sequence (DNA): TGTGCCAGCAGCCAAGACTCCGGGGGTAGCGAGCAGTACTTC.

This clonotype was seen more than once but under ten times. The chain links TRBV2 to TRBJ1-5; TRBD1 matches at 9 bases. Germline V gene data show CDR1 as SNHLY and CDR2 as FYNNEI. V lost 8 bases, J lost 3 bases, and 11 bases stayed unmatched. CDR3 length: 16 residues. DNA for the CDR3: TGTGCCAGCGGAACCGGGACAGGGATGTCCAATCAGCCCCAGCATTTT. Amino acid sequence: CASGTGTGMSNQPQHF. The full variable domain, with the rest looked up from reference TRBV2 and TRBJ1-5, is EPEVTQTPSHQVTQMGQEVILRCVPISNHLYFYWYRQILGQKVEFLVSFYNNEISEKSEIFDDQFSVERPDGSNFTLKIRSTKLEDSAMYFCASGTGTGMSNQPQHFGDGTRLSIL.